This T cell receptor (beta chain) was obtained from a study of technical replicates of blood from a few donors. Germline assignment: CDR1 GTSNPN and CDR2 SVGIG (reference sequence). The V gene lost 4 bases and the J gene lost 3 bases, with 12 bases spanning the gap. This CDR3 contains 13 residues. TCRdb's copy holds only in-frame clones and misses some; the assay was immunoSEQ multiplex PCR. Of approximately 79,000 clones in the sample, over 90% are singletons; the top ten hold about 0.38%. Material for sequencing was T cells isolated from PBMCs. The sequence came from a human donor in good health. The chain couples TRBV30 to TRBJ1-2; D not resolved. The CDR3 protein is CAWILRKDYGYTF. In DNA form, the CDR3 reads TGTGCCTGGATCCTCAGGAAGGACTATGGCTACACCTTC. Supplemented by reference TRBV30 and TRBJ1-2, the full variable domain reads SQTIHQWPATLVQPVGSPLSLECTVEGTSNPNLYWYRQAAGRGLQLLFYSVGIGQISSEVPQNLSASRPQDRQFILSSKKLLLSDSGFYLCAWILRKDYGYTFGSGTRLTVV.